The 19 T cell receptor beta chains below were found in one sample sequenced in a study of OX40 agonist ivuxolimab in advanced cancers. The table came from immunoSEQ multiplex PCR; TCRdb's copy has only in-frame clones and leaves some out. The sample has under 95,000 clones, roughly 88% seen once. Sample: CD4+ or CD8+ T cells sorted from blood, taken in a trial of the OX40 agonist ivuxolimab. Source of these receptors: an adult with an advanced solid tumor such as melanoma, head and neck, liver or kidney cancer.

The rearrangement links TRBV4-1 to TRBJ1-2, with D perhaps matching TRBD1 (5 bases). This CDR3 spans 15 amino acids. The ends were cut back, 1 base at V and 1 base at J, with 10 bases in the middle. CDR1 and CDR2 (germline): MGHRA, YSYEKL. CDR3 nucleotide sequence: TGCGCCAGCAGCCAAGGACAGCTTATTAACTATGGCTACACCTTC. This encodes CASSQGQLINYGYTF.

The chain joins TRBV14 to TRBJ2-3; D gene ambiguous. The CDR3 is 16 amino acids. Germline CDR1 is SGHDN and CDR2 is FVKESK. V was pared by 1 base and J by 2 bases, with 13 bases between. The CDR3 loop reads CASSQVAGFSTDTQYF. Here the CDR3 DNA reads TGTGCCAGCAGCCAAGTAGCTGGGTTCTCCACAGATACGCAGTATTTT.

V and J are TRBV11-3 and TRBJ2-3, with TRBD2 identical over 9 bases. The CDR3 consists of 18 residues. Germline CDR1 and CDR2: SGHNT and YENEEA. V gave up 2 bases and J gave up 1 base; unmatched junction bases: 10. For the CDR3, the DNA is TGTGCCAGCAGCTTAATGGCGGGGGGGCCAGTTGGCACAGATACGCAGTATTTT. Translating gives CASSLMAGGPVGTDTQYF.

J is TRBJ1-5 and V is TRBV6-5; D unclear. The germline V gene encodes CDR1 MNHEY and CDR2 SVGAGI. V was clipped by 5 bases and J by 7 bases, with 15 bases between them. The CDR3 is made up of 14 amino acids. The CDR3 protein is CASSPRTGRQPQHF. CDR3 in DNA: TGTGCCAGCAGTCCCCGGACGGGCCGGCAGCCCCAGCATTTT.

The chain recombines TRBV7-6 with TRBJ2-2, with D uncertain. The CDR3 has 14 residues. CDR1 SGHVS and CDR2 FNYEAQ come from the germline V gene. V lost 3 bases to trimming and J lost 6 bases, with 11 bases between them. The CDR3 DNA sequence: TGTGCCAGCAGCTTGGCCCCCGGTCCCGGGGAGCTGTTTTTT. This codes for CASSLAPGPGELFF.

About this clone itself: An end of the junction differs from the germline gene, which may be a read error. The chain carries TRBV5-4 and TRBJ2-1, with 11 bases lining up with TRBD1. The CDR3 length is 15 residues. Germline CDR1 reads SGHNT; CDR2 reads YYREEE (reference sequence). For the CDR3, the DNA is TGTGCCAGCAGTTTGGGACAGGGGGTAGAGAATGAGCAGTTCTTC. This gives the protein CASSLGQGVENEQFF.

The V and J genes are TRBV6-6 and TRBJ1-1; unclear D gene. The CDR3 is made up of 11 amino acids. Germline V gene sequence: CDR1 MNHNY, CDR2 SVGAGI (reference sequence). The V and J ends lost 2 bases and 7 bases respectively, with 5 bases between them. CDR3 residues: CASSYELEAFF. The CDR3 nucleotides read TGTGCCAGCAGTTACGAGCTTGAAGCTTTCTTT.

V gene TRBV27 combines with J gene TRBJ2-5; 13 nucleotides line up with TRBD2. With 2 bases clipped from V and 6 bases from J, the junction kept 15 bases outside the gene matches. Germline CDR1 and CDR2: MNHEY and SMNVEV (reference sequence). The CDR3 has 19 residues. The CDR3 DNA reads as TGTGCCAGCAGTTTACTCAACCCGGGACTAGCGGGGAAGGGGAAGACCCAGTACTTC. Its translation is CASSLLNPGLAGKGKTQYF.

For the CDR3, the DNA is TGTGCCAGCAGTTCTATTAGCTCCTACAATGAGCAGTTCTTC. Its protein is CASSSISSYNEQFF. The chain uses TRBV27 and TRBJ2-1; D is unresolved. V lost 4 bases, J lost 0 bases, and 7 bases lay in between. Germline CDR1 reads MNHEY; CDR2 reads SMNVEV (reference sequence). CDR3 size: 14 residues.

Here the CDR3 reads CASTLDFYNEQFF. The CDR3 DNA sequence: TGTGCCAGCACCTTGGACTTTTACAATGAGCAGTTCTTC. V and J are TRBV25-1 and TRBJ2-1, with TRBD2 as a possible D gene (5 bases). Germline values: CDR1 MGHDK, CDR2 SYGVNS. The CDR3 spans 13 residues. V lost 7 bases and J lost 4, with 11 bases in between.

This chain links TRBV7-2 with TRBJ1-2; D is unresolved. This CDR3 comprises 15 residues. V was trimmed by 5 bases and J by 2 bases, leaving 15 bases between them. Germline V gene sequence: CDR1 SGHTA, CDR2 FQGNSA. The CDR3 coding sequence is TGTGCCAGCAGCCAAGTCGCCCGTTGGAACTATGGCTACACCTTC. It codes for CASSQVARWNYGYTF.

V is TRBV4-3 and J is TRBJ2-7, with D perhaps TRBD2 (5 bases). This CDR3 has 15 amino acids. Trimming took off 3 bases at V and 0 bases at J, with 12 bases between the two ends. The germline V gene has CDR1 LGHNA and CDR2 YSLEER. Here the CDR3 reads CASSQLAVSSYEQYF. The DNA of the CDR3 is TGCGCCAGCAGCCAGCTAGCCGTTAGCTCCTACGAGCAGTACTTC.

The chain carries TRBV5-1 and TRBJ1-1; TRBD1 might be the D (5 bases). This CDR3 contains 14 residues. CDR1 SGHRS and CDR2 YFSETQ come from the germline V gene. Deletions cut 0 bases from V and 0 bases from J, with 6 bases between. The CDR3 region is CASSLGQMNTEAFF. In DNA form, the CDR3 reads TGCGCCAGCAGCTTGGGACAGATGAACACTGAAGCTTTCTTT. The variable domain in full, completed from reference TRBV5-1 and TRBJ1-1, reads KAGVTQTPRYLIKTRGQQVTLSCSPISGHRSVSWYQQTPGQGLQFLFEYFSETQRNKGNFPGRFSGRQFSNSRSEMNVSTLELGDSALYLCASSLGQMNTEAFFGQGTRLTVV.

This chain connects TRBV4-3 to TRBJ1-5, with TRBD1 as a possible D gene (5 bases). The CDR3 runs 16 residues. CDR1 is LGHNA and CDR2 is YSLEER in the germline V gene. The V and J ends lost 1 base and 5 bases respectively, with 15 bases between them. The DNA of the CDR3 is TGCGCCAGCAGCCAAGGCTGGGAAGGGGCGGATCAGCCCCAGCATTTT. Residues: CASSQGWEGADQPQHF.

The chain combines TRBV2 with TRBJ1-6; 7 bases match TRBD1. Germline CDR1 is SNHLY and CDR2 is FYNNEI. Trimming took 9 bases from V and 6 from J; bases not matched to a gene: 8. The CDR3 sequence is 14 residues long. The chain's CDR3 is CASQTGDGNSPLHF. CDR3 in DNA: TGTGCCAGTCAAACAGGGGATGGTAATTCACCCCTCCACTTT.

This clone is a singleton in its sample. The J gene is TRBJ2-7, the V gene TRBV11-2; tentatively, D is TRBD1 or TRBD2 (5 bases each). The ends were cut back, 1 base at V and 0 bases at J, with 10 bases in the middle. The CDR3 is 15 amino acids. Germline-derived CDR1 and CDR2 are SGHAT and FQNNGV. This chain's CDR3 is CASSLAAGSSYEQYF. The CDR3, as DNA: TGTGCCAGCAGCTTAGCTGCAGGGAGCTCCTACGAGCAGTACTTC.

The gene calls are TRBV30 and TRBJ2-7; 8 nucleotides match TRBD2. Trimming cost V 2 bases and J 4 bases; bases outside gene matches: 7. Germline V gene sequence: CDR1 GTSNPN, CDR2 SVGIG (reference sequence). There are 14 residues in the CDR3. This CDR3 reads CAWSFGGARYEQYF. For the CDR3, the DNA is TGTGCCTGGAGTTTCGGGGGGGCTCGGTACGAGCAGTACTTC.

The gene calls are TRBV6-5 and TRBJ2-7; tentative D call: TRBD2 (6 bases). V was clipped by 0 bases and J by 0 bases, with 9 bases between them. CDR1 is MNHEY, CDR2 SVGAGI, per germline. The length of the CDR3 is 15 residues. Here the CDR3 reads CASSYSGGDSYEQYF. CDR3 DNA: TGTGCCAGCAGTTACTCCGGCGGGGACTCCTACGAGCAGTACTTC.

V usage is TRBV6-1 and J usage is TRBJ1-4; no clear D. The germline V and J ends were trimmed by 2 bases and 13 bases, with 20 bases remaining between them. The CDR3 has 15 amino acids. Germline values: CDR1 MNHNS, CDR2 SASEGT. Here the CDR3 reads CASSELIGSRARLFF. For the CDR3, the DNA is TGTGCCAGCAGTGAATTAATTGGGTCCCGGGCACGACTGTTTTTT.